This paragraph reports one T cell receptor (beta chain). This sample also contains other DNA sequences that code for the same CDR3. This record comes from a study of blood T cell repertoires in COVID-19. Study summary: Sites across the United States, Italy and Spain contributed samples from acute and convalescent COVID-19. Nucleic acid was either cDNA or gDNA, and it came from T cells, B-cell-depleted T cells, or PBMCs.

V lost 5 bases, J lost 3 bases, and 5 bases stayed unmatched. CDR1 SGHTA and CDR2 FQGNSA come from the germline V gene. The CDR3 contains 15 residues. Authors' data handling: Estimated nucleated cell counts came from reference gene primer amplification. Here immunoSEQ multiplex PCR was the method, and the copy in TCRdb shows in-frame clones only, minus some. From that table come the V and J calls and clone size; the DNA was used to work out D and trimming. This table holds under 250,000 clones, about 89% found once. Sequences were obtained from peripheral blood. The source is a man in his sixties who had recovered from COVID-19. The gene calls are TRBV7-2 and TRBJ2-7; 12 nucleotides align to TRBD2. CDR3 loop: CASSPRTSGVYEQYF. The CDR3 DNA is TGTGCCAGCAGCCCAAGGACTAGCGGGGTCTACGAGCAGTACTTC.